The 16 T cell receptor beta chains below were found in one sample sequenced in a study of human T cells and chemical hapten exposure. The sample's time point: patch test 1, 2 weeks after DPC sensitization. Stated treatment: therapeutic diphenylcyclopropenone sensitization with weekly scalp DPC. Using its own MiXCR run on the RACE reads, TCRdb lists one record per CDR3 protein. The table lists about 80,000 distinct CDR3 sequences, roughly 7.1% of them singletons. The specimen was whole blood, collected in connection with sensitization to the hapten diphenylcyclopropenone (DPC). The receptors were gathered from a woman aged 25 to 39 with alopecia areata. Some clones in this sample may be carry-over from other donors' samples.

Turning to this clonotype: One base away lies a much larger clone, so this may be a sequencing read error. CDR3 DNA: TGCAGTGCTAAGAGGGGAGCCTCTTACAATGAGCAGTTCTTC. It specifies CSAKRGASYNEQFF. The J gene is TRBJ2-1, the V gene TRBV20-1; D assignment may be TRBD1 or TRBD2 (5 bases each). The length of the CDR3 is 14 residues. CDR1 is DFQATT, CDR2 SNEGSKA, per germline (reference sequence). Trimming stripped 4 bases from V and 4 bases from J, with 14 bases between.

This clonotype occurred many times. This chain links TRBV7-2 with TRBJ2-7, with TRBD1 identical over 7 bases. Germline values: CDR1 SGHTA, CDR2 FQGNSA. This CDR3 contains 15 residues. Trimming cost V 5 bases and J 6 bases; bases outside gene matches: 13. CDR3 coding DNA: TGTGCCAGCAGCGAAAGACAGGGTCTAAGGAGCGAGCAGTACTTC. This sequence encodes CASSERQGLRSEQYF.

This clonotype showed up many times. The rearrangement uses TRBV6-5 and TRBJ1-2, with D possibly TRBD1 on 5 matching bases. Germline lookup yields CDR1 MNHEY and CDR2 SVGAGI. The CDR3 has 15 residues. V was clipped by 1 base and J by 5 bases, with 14 bases between them. CDR3 loop: CASSYYGSREYGYTF. For the CDR3, the DNA is TGTGCCAGCAGTTACTACGGGTCCAGGGAGTATGGCTACACCTTC.

This clonotype was observed a few times. This rearrangement joins TRBV27 to TRBJ1-1, with 7 nucleotides matching TRBD1. The CDR3 runs to 17 residues. The junction had 15 bases not matched to a gene; V was cut back by 5 bases and J by 3 bases. Germline V gene data show CDR1 as MNHEY and CDR2 as SMNVEV (reference sequence). Here the CDR3 reads CASSPATLQGWDTEAFF. DNA for the CDR3: TGTGCCAGCAGTCCCGCGACCTTACAGGGGTGGGACACTGAAGCTTTCTTT.

This clonotype was seen only a few times. The CDR3 DNA sequence: TGCAGCGCTCGGGACGCGAACACTGAAGCTTTCTTT. Translated: CSARDANTEAFF. J is TRBJ1-1 and V is TRBV29-1, with D maybe TRBD1 (5 bases). V lost 7 bases and J 1 base, leaving 10 bases between the germline ends. The germline gives CDR1 SQVTM, CDR2 ANQGSEA. This CDR3 has 12 residues.

This clonotype has at least ten counts. V is TRBV6-5 and J is TRBJ2-5; no clear D gene. The germline V gene has CDR1 MNHEY and CDR2 SVGAGI. The CDR3 is 15 amino acids. Trimming cost V 2 bases and J 2 bases, with 12 bases left between them. The DNA for the CDR3 is TGTGCCAGCAGTTACGACTTCCCGACACAAGAGACCCAGTACTTC. It translates to CASSYDFPTQETQYF.

This chain uses TRBV12-3 or TRBV12-4 with TRBJ1-1, with a possible D match to TRBD1 (6 bases). Trimming cost V 3 bases and J 2 bases, with 10 bases left between them. This CDR3 spans 14 amino acids. The CDR3 loop is CASSFSRGNTEAFF. The DNA for the CDR3 is TGTGCCAGCAGTTTTTCCAGGGGCAACACTGAAGCTTTCTTT.

This clonotype has a single count. This chain joins TRBV11-3 and TRBJ2-3; 12 bases line up with TRBD1. Germline V gives CDR1 SGHNT, CDR2 YENEEA. The CDR3 loop spans 17 amino acids. V was pared by 9 bases and J by 2 bases, with 12 bases of the junction left unmatched. The chain's CDR3 is CARSPGQGAMVTDTQYF. The CDR3, as DNA: TGTGCCAGAAGCCCGGGACAGGGGGCGATGGTCACAGATACGCAGTATTTT.

This clonotype was recorded a few times. The rearrangement uses TRBV5-4 and TRBJ1-6, with D unclear. The CDR3 contains 17 residues. V was trimmed by 2 bases and J by 0 bases, leaving 12 bases between them. In germline, CDR1 is SGHNT, CDR2 YYREEE (reference sequence). CDR3 DNA sequence: TGTGCCAGCAGCTTTAGTTCAGGTCGCTCCTATAATTCACCCCTCCACTTT. Translation gives CASSFSSGRSYNSPLHF.

This clonotype was seen repeatedly, ten times or more. J is TRBJ1-3 and V is TRBV7-9; TRBD1 matches 9 bases. CDR1 is SEHNR, CDR2 FQNEAQ, per germline (reference sequence). The CDR3 totals 16 residues. The ends lost 3 bases at V and 0 bases at J; junction bases unmatched: 3. CDR3 in amino acids: CASSFYRGRSGNTIYF. The DNA for the CDR3 is TGTGCCAGCAGCTTCTACAGGGGGCGCTCTGGAAACACCATATATTTT.

This clonotype was seen more than once but under ten times. This sequence joins TRBV13 and TRBJ2-3, with D tentatively TRBD1 (5 bases). Germline V lookup: CDR1 PRHDT, CDR2 FYEKMQ (reference sequence). CDR3 length equals 17 residues. V lost 5 bases and J 0 bases, leaving 18 bases between the germline ends. CDR3: CASSGYSTATSTDTQYF. CDR3 DNA sequence: TGTGCCAGCAGCGGGTACTCGACAGCCACTAGCACAGATACGCAGTATTTT.

The sample holds many counts of this clonotype. V gene TRBV29-1 combines with J gene TRBJ1-2; TRBD1 aligns across 7 bases. CDR1 and CDR2 from the germline V gene are SQVTM and ANQGSEA. This CDR3 is 11 amino acids long. V shed 8 bases, J shed 6 bases, and the junction held 6 bases outside the gene matches. The CDR3 DNA reads TGCAGCACAGGGGAACAGGATGGCTACACCTTC. It codes for CSTGEQDGYTF. Drawing the rest from reference TRBV29-1 and TRBJ1-2, the complete variable domain is SAVISQKPSRDICQRGTSLTIQCQVDSQVTMMFWYRQQPGQSLTLIATANQGSEATYESGFVIDKFPISRPNLTFSTLTVSNMSPEDSSIYLCSTGEQDGYTFGSGTRLTVV.

This clonotype was recorded a few times. The gene calls are TRBV6-5 and TRBJ1-6; unclear D gene. V lost 1 base and J lost 5, with 9 bases in between. The length of the CDR3 is 15 residues. Germline CDR1 and CDR2: MNHEY and SVGAGI. The CDR3 loop reads CASSYWSSDNSPLHF. CDR3 coding DNA: TGTGCCAGCAGTTACTGGAGTTCCGATAATTCACCCCTCCACTTT.

This clonotype has a count of ten or more. The genes are TRBV30 and TRBJ2-7; a possible D gene is TRBD1 (6 bases). This CDR3 spans 12 amino acids. V dropped 3 bases and J dropped 3 bases, with 9 bases sitting between them. Germline assignment: CDR1 GTSNPN and CDR2 SVGIG (reference sequence). In DNA, the CDR3 is TGTGCCTGGAGCAGGGGTGACTACGAGCAGTACTTC. It yields the protein CAWSRGDYEQYF.

In its sample, this clonotype was seen many times. The chain is built from TRBV5-8 and TRBJ1-1; perhaps TRBD1 as D (6 bases). The germline V and J ends were trimmed by 0 bases and 5 bases, with 20 bases remaining between them. This CDR3 is built from 17 residues. CDR1 and CDR2 from the germline V gene are SGHTS and YDEGEE. The CDR3 bases are TGTGCCAGCAGCTTGGCCATCCGTACAGGGTTGTGGACTGAAGCTTTCTTT. It encodes CASSLAIRTGLWTEAFF.

This sequence joins TRBV6-5 and TRBJ1-6; D may be TRBD1 (5 bases). The CDR3 runs 14 residues. The germline V and J ends were trimmed by 4 bases and 9 bases, with 13 bases remaining between them. Germline V gene data show CDR1 as MNHEY and CDR2 as SVGAGI. This chain's CDR3 is CASSFGFQGSPLHF. CDR3 bases: TGTGCCAGCAGTTTCGGGTTTCAGGGTTCACCCCTCCACTTT.